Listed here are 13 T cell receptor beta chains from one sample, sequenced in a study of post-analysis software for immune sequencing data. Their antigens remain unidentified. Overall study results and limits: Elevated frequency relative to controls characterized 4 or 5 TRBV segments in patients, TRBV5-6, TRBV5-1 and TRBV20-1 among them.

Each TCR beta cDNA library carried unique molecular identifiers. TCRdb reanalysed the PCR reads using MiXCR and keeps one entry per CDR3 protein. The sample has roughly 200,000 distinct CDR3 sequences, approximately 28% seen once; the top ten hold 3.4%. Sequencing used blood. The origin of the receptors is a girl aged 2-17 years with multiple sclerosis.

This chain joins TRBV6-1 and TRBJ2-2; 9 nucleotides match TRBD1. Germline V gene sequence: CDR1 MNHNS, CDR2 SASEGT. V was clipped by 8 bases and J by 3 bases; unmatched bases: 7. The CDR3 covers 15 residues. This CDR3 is CASVTGGPDTGELFF. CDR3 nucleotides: TGTGCCAGCGTGACAGGGGGGCCGGACACCGGGGAGCTGTTTTTT.

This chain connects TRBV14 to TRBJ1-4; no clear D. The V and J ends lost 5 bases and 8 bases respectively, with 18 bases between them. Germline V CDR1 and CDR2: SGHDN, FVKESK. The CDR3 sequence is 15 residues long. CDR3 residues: CASSKPREVGEKLFF. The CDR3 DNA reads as TGTGCCAGCAGCAAACCGAGGGAAGTGGGAGAAAAACTGTTTTTT. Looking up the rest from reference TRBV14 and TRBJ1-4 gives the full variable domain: EAGVTQFPSHSVIEKGQTVTLRCDPISGHDNLYWYRRVMGKEIKFLLHFVKESKQDESGMPNNRFLAERTGGTYSTLKVQPAELEDSGVYFCASSKPREVGEKLFFGSGTQLSVL.

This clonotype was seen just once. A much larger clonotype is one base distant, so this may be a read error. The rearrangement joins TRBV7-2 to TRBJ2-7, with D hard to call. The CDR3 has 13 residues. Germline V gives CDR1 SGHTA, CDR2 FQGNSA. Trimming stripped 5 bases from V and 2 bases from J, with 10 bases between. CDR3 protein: CASSTSVPYEQYF. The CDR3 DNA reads TGTGCCAGCAGCACCAGTGTACCCTACGAGCAGTACTTC.

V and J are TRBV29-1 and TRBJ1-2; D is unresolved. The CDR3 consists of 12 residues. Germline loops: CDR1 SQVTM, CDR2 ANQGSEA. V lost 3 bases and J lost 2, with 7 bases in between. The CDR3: CSVERENYGYTF. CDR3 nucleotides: TGCAGCGTTGAGCGGGAGAACTATGGCTACACCTTC.

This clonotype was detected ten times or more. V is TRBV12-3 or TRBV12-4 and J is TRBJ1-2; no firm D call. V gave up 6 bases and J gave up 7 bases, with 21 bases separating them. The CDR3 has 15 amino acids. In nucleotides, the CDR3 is TGTGCCAGCAGAACACTAGCCGACGCCGGCCCTGGCTACACCTTC. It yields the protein CASRTLADAGPGYTF.

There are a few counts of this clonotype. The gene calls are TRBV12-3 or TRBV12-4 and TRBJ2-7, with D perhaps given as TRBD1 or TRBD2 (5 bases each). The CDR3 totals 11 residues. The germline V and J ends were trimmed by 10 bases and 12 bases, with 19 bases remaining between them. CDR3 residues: CATGNRTVPYF. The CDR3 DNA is TGTGCCACAGGGAACAGGACTGTTCCGTACTTC.

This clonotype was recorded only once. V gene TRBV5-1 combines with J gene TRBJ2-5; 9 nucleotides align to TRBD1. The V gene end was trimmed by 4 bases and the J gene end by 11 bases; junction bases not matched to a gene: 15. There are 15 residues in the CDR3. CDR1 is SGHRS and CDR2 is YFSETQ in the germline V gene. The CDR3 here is CASSGLGQGRLEQYF. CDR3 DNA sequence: TGCGCCAGCAGCGGCCTCGGACAGGGGAGGTTGGAGCAGTACTTC.

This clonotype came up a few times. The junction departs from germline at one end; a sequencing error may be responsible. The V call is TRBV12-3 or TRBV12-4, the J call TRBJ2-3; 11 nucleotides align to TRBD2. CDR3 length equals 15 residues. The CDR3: CAGSRSGRETDTQYF. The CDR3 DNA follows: TGTGCCGGCAGTCGTAGCGGGAGGGAGACAGATACGCAGTATTTT.

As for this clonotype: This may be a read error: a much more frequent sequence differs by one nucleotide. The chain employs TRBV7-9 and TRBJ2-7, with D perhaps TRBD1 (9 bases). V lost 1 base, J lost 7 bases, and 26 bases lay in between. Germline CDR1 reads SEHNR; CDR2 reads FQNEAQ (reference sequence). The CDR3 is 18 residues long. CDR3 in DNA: TGTGCCAGCAGCTTAGTAAGCGGGGGACAGGGATTTTCCAATGAGCAGTACTTC. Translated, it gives CASSLVSGGQGFSNEQYF. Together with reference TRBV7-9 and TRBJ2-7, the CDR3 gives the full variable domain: DTGVSQNPRHKITKRGQNVTFRCDPISEHNRLYWYRQTLGQGPEFLTYFQNEAQLEKSRLLSDRFSAERPKGSFSTLEIQRTEQGDSAMYLCASSLVSGGQGFSNEQYFGPGTRLTVT.

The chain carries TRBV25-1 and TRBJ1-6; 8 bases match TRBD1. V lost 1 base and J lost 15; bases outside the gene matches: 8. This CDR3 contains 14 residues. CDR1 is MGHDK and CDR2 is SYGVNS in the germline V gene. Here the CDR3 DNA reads TGTGCCAGCAGTGAATCTGTCGACAGGGGCCACCTCCACTTT. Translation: CASSESVDRGHLHF.

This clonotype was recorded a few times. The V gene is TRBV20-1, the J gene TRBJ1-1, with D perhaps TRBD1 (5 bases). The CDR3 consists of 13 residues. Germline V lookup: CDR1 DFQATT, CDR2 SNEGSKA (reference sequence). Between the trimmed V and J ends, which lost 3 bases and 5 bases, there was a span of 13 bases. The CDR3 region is CSASSAGGTEAFF. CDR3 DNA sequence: TGCAGTGCTAGTTCGGCGGGGGGGACTGAAGCTTTCTTT.

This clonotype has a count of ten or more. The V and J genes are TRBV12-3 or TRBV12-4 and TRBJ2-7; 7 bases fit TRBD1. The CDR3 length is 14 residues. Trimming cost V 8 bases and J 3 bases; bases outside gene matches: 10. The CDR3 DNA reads TGTGCCAGCGGCAGGACAGGAATGGACTACGAGCAGTACTTC. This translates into CASGRTGMDYEQYF.

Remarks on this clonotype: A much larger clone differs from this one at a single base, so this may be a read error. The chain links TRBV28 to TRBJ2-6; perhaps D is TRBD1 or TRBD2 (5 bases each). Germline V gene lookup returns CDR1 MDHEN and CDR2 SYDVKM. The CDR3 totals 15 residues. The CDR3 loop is CASSLRVTGAKVLTF. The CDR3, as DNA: TGTGCCAGCAGTTTACGGGTTACCGGGGCCAAAGTCCTGACTTTC.